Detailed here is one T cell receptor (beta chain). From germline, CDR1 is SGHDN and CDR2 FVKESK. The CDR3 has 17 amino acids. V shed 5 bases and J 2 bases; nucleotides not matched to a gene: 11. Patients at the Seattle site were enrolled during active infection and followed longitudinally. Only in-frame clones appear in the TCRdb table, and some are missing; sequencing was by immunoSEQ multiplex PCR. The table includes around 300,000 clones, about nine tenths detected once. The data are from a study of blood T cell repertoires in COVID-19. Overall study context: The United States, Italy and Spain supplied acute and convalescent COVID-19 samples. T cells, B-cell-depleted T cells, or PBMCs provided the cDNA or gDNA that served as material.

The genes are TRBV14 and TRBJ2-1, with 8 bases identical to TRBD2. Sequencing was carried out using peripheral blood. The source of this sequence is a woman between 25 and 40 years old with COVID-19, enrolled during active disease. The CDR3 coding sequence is TGTGCCAGCAGCTCATCCCGCGGGGGGATTACCTACAATGAGCAGTTCTTC. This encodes CASSSSRGGITYNEQFF.